This TCR beta chain was documented in a study of cytomegalovirus exposure and HLA in healthy donors. Healthy bone marrow donors made up the donors. Study observations and caveats: A later analysis associated around 17,000 TCR beta sequences with HLA alleles at a 0.05 false discovery rate.

A remark on this clone: Its antigen remains unidentified.

13 Jbeta primers and 60 Vbeta primers were used for the PCR. Sequenced by immunoSEQ multiplex PCR; TCRdb stores in-frame clones only, minus some. This table holds 150,000 to 200,000 clones, approximately 88% found once. The V end lost 4 bases, the J end lost 1 base, and 16 bases lay between the germline ends. This CDR3 comprises 16 residues. Germline V gene data show CDR1 as MGHDK and CDR2 as SYGVNS. Material: PBMCs. V and J are TRBV25-1 and TRBJ2-5; D perhaps matches TRBD2 (6 bases). The clonotype originates from a man in his thirties or forties in good health and CMV-seronegative. In nucleotides, the CDR3 is TGTGCCAGCAGTGCCCCTCAGAGAGCGGGCCAAGAGACCCAGTACTTC. It codes for CASSAPQRAGQETQYF. Full variable domain (missing parts from reference TRBV25-1 and TRBJ2-5): EADIYQTPRYLVIGTGKKITLECSQTMGHDKMYWYQQDPGMELHLIHYSYGVNSTEKGDLSSESTVSRIRTEHFPLTLESARPSHTSQYLCASSAPQRAGQETQYFGPGTRLLVL.